This TCR beta chain emerged from a study of T cell responses to AZD1222 COVID-19 vaccine. Germline loops: CDR1 SGHRS, CDR2 YFSETQ. The CDR3 is 13 amino acids. V was shortened by 4 bases and J by 8 bases, with 12 bases between the two germline ends. The method was immunoSEQ multiplex PCR; TCRdb's version includes in-frame clones alone and lacks a portion of them. The sample yields 200,000 to 250,000 clones, around 93% seen once. The origin of this receptor is an adult in good health. The specimen comprised peripheral blood, sampled on day 0 of MenACWY control vaccination. The chain has TRBV5-1 and TRBJ1-4, with D hard to call. CDR3 protein: CASSESQREKLFF. The CDR3 bases are TGCGCCAGCAGCGAGTCCCAGCGAGAAAAACTGTTTTTT.